The 24 T cell receptor beta chains presented below share a single source sample, sequenced in a study of shared clonotypes between healthy human individuals. The protocol was immunoSEQ multiplex PCR, while the TCRdb copy is restricted to in-frame clones and leaves out a portion. The table records around 940,000 clones, 60% to 85% of them present only once. Sequencing input: memory CD4+ T cells sorted from blood. Subset noted: CD45RA-negative fraction. The receptors derive from a man between 18 and 29 years old in good health.

The chain has TRBV4-3 and TRBJ1-4; 7 nucleotides align to TRBD1. Per the germline V gene, CDR1 is LGHNA and CDR2 is YSLEER. V shed 0 bases, J shed 7 bases, and the junction held 8 bases outside the gene matches. The CDR3 length is 16 residues. CDR3 protein: CASSQDTGTVPEKLFF. Written as DNA, the CDR3 is TGCGCCAGCAGCCAAGATACGGGGACAGTGCCTGAAAAACTGTTTTTT.

The J gene is TRBJ2-1, the V gene TRBV7-9; possibly TRBD1 for D (5 bases). Trimming shortened V by 0 bases and J by 12 bases, and 12 bases separated the two germline ends. CDR1 is SEHNR and CDR2 is FQNEAQ in the germline V gene (reference sequence). This CDR3 spans 13 amino acids. CDR3 nucleotides: TGTGCCAGCAGCTTAGCCACAGGCACGGTGCAGTTCTTC. Translation gives CASSLATGTVQFF. Together with reference TRBV7-9 and TRBJ2-1, the CDR3 gives the full variable domain: DTGVSQNPRHKITKRGQNVTFRCDPISEHNRLYWYRQTLGQGPEFLTYFQNEAQLEKSRLLSDRFSAERPKGSFSTLEIQRTEQGDSAMYLCASSLATGTVQFFGPGTRLTVL.

This chain uses TRBV27 with TRBJ2-5; D might be TRBD2 (6 bases). Germline CDR1 MNHEY, CDR2 SMNVEV (reference sequence). The CDR3 sequence is 13 residues long. Between the trimmed V and J ends, which lost 8 bases and 2 bases, there was a span of 12 bases. The CDR3 sequence is CASRRRGQETQYF. As DNA, the CDR3 is TGTGCCAGCCGCCGGAGGGGTCAAGAGACCCAGTACTTC.

V usage is TRBV28 and J usage is TRBJ1-1; 8 bases are a match to TRBD1. CDR1 and CDR2 from the germline V gene are MDHEN and SYDVKM. The CDR3 covers 16 residues. Germline trimming cut 6 bases from V and 2 bases from J; bases unmatched to any gene: 11. The CDR3 DNA sequence: TGTGCCAGCAGGACCGCAGGGGGCGCGGGAAACACTGAAGCTTTCTTT. It translates to CASRTAGGAGNTEAFF.

This CDR3 reads CASSEGQGAGETQYF. DNA for the CDR3: TGTGCCAGCAGTGAGGGACAGGGGGCAGGCGAGACCCAGTACTTC. V gene TRBV6-1 combines with J gene TRBJ2-5, with 12 bases that match TRBD1. CDR1 and CDR2 from the germline V gene are MNHNS and SASEGT. This CDR3 spans 15 amino acids. V gave up 3 bases and J gave up 5 bases; unmatched junction bases: 4.

This clone has only one observation. This chain uses TRBV5-1 with TRBJ2-7; TRBD1 might be the D (6 bases). The CDR3 runs to 14 residues. The V end lost 0 bases, the J end lost 12 bases, and 19 bases lay between the germline ends. Germline lookup yields CDR1 SGHRS and CDR2 YFSETQ. CDR3 region: CASSLDRAPAKWYF. CDR3 DNA: TGCGCCAGCAGCTTGGACAGGGCCCCCGCAAAGTGGTACTTC.

This clone was detected ten times or more. At the DNA level, this CDR3 is encoded by other sequences in the same sample as well. The DNA of the CDR3 is TGTGCCAGCAGCCCTGGACAGGGTCGGGACACCATATATTTT. Translated: CASSPGQGRDTIYF. The chain joins TRBV6-1 to TRBJ1-3; 8 bases agree with TRBD1. Germline CDR1 reads MNHNS; CDR2 reads SASEGT. Losses at the gene ends were 6 bases for V and 8 bases for J; bases not matched to a gene: 9. The CDR3 is 14 amino acids.

This clone came up a few times. The same CDR3 can be traced to other DNA sequences in this sample. V usage is TRBV19 and J usage is TRBJ1-1; 7 bases agree with TRBD1. This CDR3 contains 14 residues. Germline-derived CDR1 and CDR2 are LNHDA and SQIVND (reference sequence). Trimming took 5 bases from V and 1 from J; bases not matched to a gene: 4. The CDR3: CASSLRDRNTEAFF. The CDR3 DNA is TGTGCCAGTAGTCTCCGGGACAGGAACACTGAAGCTTTCTTT. The whole variable domain, remainder taken from reference TRBV19 and TRBJ1-1, is DGGITQSPKYLFRKEGQNVTLSCEQNLNHDAMYWYRQDPGQGLRLIYYSQIVNDFQKGDIAEGYSVSREKKESFPLTVTSAQKNPTAFYLCASSLRDRNTEAFFGQGTRLTVV.

The chain joins TRBV14 to TRBJ2-2; D gene unclear. Germline-derived CDR1 and CDR2 are SGHDN and FVKESK. The CDR3 is 14 amino acids. Trimming took 4 bases from V and 4 from J, leaving 10 bases between them. The DNA for the CDR3 is TGTGCCAGCAGCCTCCTGGGTCCCACCGGGGAGCTGTTTTTT. It is translated as CASSLLGPTGELFF. The variable domain in full, completed from reference TRBV14 and TRBJ2-2, reads EAGVTQFPSHSVIEKGQTVTLRCDPISGHDNLYWYRRVMGKEIKFLLHFVKESKQDESGMPNNRFLAERTGGTYSTLKVQPAELEDSGVYFCASSLLGPTGELFFGEGSRLTVL.

The gene calls are TRBV5-1 and TRBJ1-4, with a possible D match to TRBD1 (6 bases). Per the germline V gene, CDR1 is SGHRS and CDR2 is YFSETQ. The CDR3 is 15 residues long. Between the trimmed V and J ends, which lost 4 bases and 6 bases, there was a span of 16 bases. CDR3 DNA: TGCGCCAGCAGCCTCGACAGGCGGGGGGATGAAAAACTGTTTTTT. Its protein is CASSLDRRGDEKLFF. Together with reference TRBV5-1 and TRBJ1-4, the CDR3 gives the full variable domain: KAGVTQTPRYLIKTRGQQVTLSCSPISGHRSVSWYQQTPGQGLQFLFEYFSETQRNKGNFPGRFSGRQFSNSRSEMNVSTLELGDSALYLCASSLDRRGDEKLFFGSGTQLSVL.

As concerns this clone: This may arise from a read error, as a much more abundant clone is one base away. The chain recombines TRBV7-6 with TRBJ1-2, with TRBD1 matching 9 bases. V trimming: 5 bases; J trimming: 6 bases; junction bases outside the gene matches: 4. The CDR3 is 13 residues long. Germline V CDR1 and CDR2: SGHVS, FNYEAQ. The CDR3 DNA follows: TGTGCCAGCAGCCCCGGACAGGGGAATGGCTACACCTTC. This sequence encodes CASSPGQGNGYTF.

The chain is built from TRBV29-1 and TRBJ1-4, with 9 positions matching TRBD1. The CDR3 runs 16 residues. With V trimmed by 3 bases and J by 9 bases, 14 bases remained unmatched. Germline V gives CDR1 SQVTM, CDR2 ANQGSEA. The CDR3 loop is CSVESVSGQGQQKLFF. DNA of the CDR3: TGCAGCGTTGAGTCGGTCTCGGGACAGGGTCAACAAAAACTGTTTTTT.

V gene TRBV11-2 combines with J gene TRBJ1-1; D is possibly TRBD1 (6 bases). V was shortened by 7 bases and J by 5 bases, with 20 bases between the two germline ends. The CDR3 contains 15 residues. Germline V CDR1 and CDR2: SGHAT, FQNNGV. CDR3 nucleotide sequence: TGTGCCAGCACACCCCGGGGGCGCCGGGTAACTGAAGCTTTCTTT. Translated, it gives CASTPRGRRVTEAFF. Using reference TRBV11-2 and TRBJ1-1 for the parts outside the CDR3, the full variable domain is EAGVAQSPRYKIIEKRQSVAFWCNPISGHATLYWYQQILGQGPKLLIQFQNNGVVDDSQLPKDRFSAERLKGVDSTLKIQPAKLEDSAVYLCASTPRGRRVTEAFFGQGTRLTVV.

The chain carries TRBV15 and TRBJ2-7; TRBD1 agrees at 7 bases. Germline V gives CDR1 LNHNV, CDR2 YYDKDF (reference sequence). The V segment lost 0 bases and the J segment 3 bases; nucleotides outside the gene matches: 2. The CDR3 loop spans 14 amino acids. As DNA, the CDR3 is TGTGCCACCAGCAGAGAGGGACAGAACTACGAGCAGTACTTC. Protein: CATSREGQNYEQYF.

This CDR3 is CASSDRGLRSGNTIYF. The CDR3 DNA reads TGTGCCAGCAGCGACCGGGGTCTTCGCTCTGGAAACACCATATATTTT. The chain couples TRBV5-6 to TRBJ1-3, with D unclear. V lost 4 bases and J 0 bases, leaving 14 bases between the germline ends. This CDR3 comprises 16 residues. CDR1 and CDR2 (germline): SGHDT, YYEEEE.

The chain carries TRBV6-5 and TRBJ2-2; D not resolved. Germline CDR1 reads MNHEY; CDR2 reads SVGAGI. This CDR3 region has 13 residues. V was pared by 6 bases and J by 1 base, with 6 bases between. In DNA, the CDR3 is TGTGCCAGCAGGCTAGTGAACACCGGGGAGCTGTTTTTT. Its translation is CASRLVNTGELFF.

V and J are TRBV10-3 and TRBJ2-2, with TRBD1 identical over 8 bases. J lost 5 bases, V lost 6 bases, and 14 bases had no gene match. The CDR3 is 17 amino acids. Germline V lookup: CDR1 ENHRY, CDR2 SYGVKD. The CDR3 loop is CAISPPGWQGATGELFF. As DNA, the CDR3 is TGTGCCATCAGCCCCCCAGGGTGGCAGGGGGCAACCGGGGAGCTGTTTTTT.

The CDR3 is CASSVEQSGRSYNSPLHF. CDR3 coding DNA: TGTGCCAGCAGTGTAGAACAGTCGGGAAGGTCCTATAATTCACCCCTCCACTTT. The rearrangement uses TRBV6-1 and TRBJ1-6; D is uncertain. Germline lookup yields CDR1 MNHNS and CDR2 SASEGT. V lost 4 bases, J lost 1 base, and 17 bases lay in between. This CDR3 is built from 18 residues.

The chain joins TRBV5-6 to TRBJ2-5, with 7 bases matching TRBD1. The germline gives CDR1 SGHDT, CDR2 YYEEEE. V dropped 4 bases and J dropped 4; count of bases not matched to a gene: 1. This CDR3 contains 12 residues. The CDR3 spells CASSRGPETQYF. CDR3 nucleotides: TGTGCCAGCAGCAGGGGGCCAGAGACCCAGTACTTC.

The chain employs TRBV5-1 and TRBJ2-5; perhaps TRBD1 as D (5 bases). This CDR3 comprises 13 residues. Germline V CDR1 and CDR2: SGHRS, YFSETQ. V was pared by 7 bases and J by 4 bases, with 14 bases between. This chain's CDR3 is CASSQGSGETQYF. The CDR3 region has the DNA TGCGCCAGCTCCCAGGGATCAGGAGAGACCCAGTACTTC.

The V call is TRBV5-1, the J call TRBJ1-5; 7 bases line up with TRBD1. After removal of 4 bases from V and 3 bases from J, the junction contained 7 bases not matched to a gene. The CDR3 consists of 15 residues. The V gene's germline CDR1 is SGHRS and CDR2 YFSETQ. CDR3 sequence: CASSESGTDNQPQHF. CDR3 DNA sequence: TGCGCCAGCAGCGAATCCGGGACAGACAATCAGCCCCAGCATTTT.

The chain carries TRBV28 and TRBJ1-6; D may be TRBD1 (5 bases). Germline CDR1 is MDHEN and CDR2 is SYDVKM. Trimming took 1 base from V and 0 from J, leaving 10 bases between them. The CDR3 loop spans 17 amino acids. CDR3 coding DNA: TGTGCCAGCAGTTTATTTGGAGACAGCTCCTATAATTCACCCCTCCACTTT. The encoded protein is CASSLFGDSSYNSPLHF.

In the case of this clone: Other DNA variants within this sample encode the same CDR3. The chain is built from TRBV19 and TRBJ1-2; D might be TRBD1 (5 bases). Germline V gene sequence: CDR1 LNHDA, CDR2 SQIVND (reference sequence). The CDR3 length is 12 residues. V lost 5 bases to trimming and J lost 4 bases, with 8 bases between them. Here the CDR3 reads CASSDRVYGYTF. The CDR3, as DNA: TGTGCCAGTAGTGACAGAGTCTATGGCTACACCTTC.

The CDR3 sequence is CASSTPLAAEQFF. CDR3 sequence (DNA): TGTGCCAGTAGTACCCCCCTAGCGGCTGAGCAGTTCTTC. The rearrangement uses TRBV19 and TRBJ2-1; 7 nucleotides match TRBD2. Germline values: CDR1 LNHDA, CDR2 SQIVND (reference sequence). This CDR3 has 13 amino acids. With 4 bases clipped from V and 9 bases from J, the junction kept 6 bases outside the gene matches.